Below, 32 T cell receptor beta chains from the same sample are listed, as sequenced in a study of shared clonotypes between healthy human individuals. CD8 cells classed as naive were CD45RO-negative and positively selected for CCR7, excluding terminally differentiated effector memory CD45RA+ cells. Sequenced by immunoSEQ multiplex PCR; TCRdb stores in-frame clones only, minus some. This repertoire shows 2 million to 2.5 million clones, around 96% found once; its top ten account for 0.85% to 1.2%. Sequenced input: naive CD8+ T cells sorted from blood. The receptor source for this set is a man between 18 and 35 years old in good health.

This clone turned up a few times. The chain carries TRBV7-9 and TRBJ2-7, with D uncertain. V was cut by 7 bases and J by 0 bases, with 7 bases left in between. This CDR3 is 12 amino acids long. In germline, CDR1 is SEHNR, CDR2 FQNEAQ (reference sequence). The CDR3, as DNA: TGTGCCAGCACCGGAAGCTCCTACGAGCAGTACTTC. Protein sequence: CASTGSSYEQYF.

CDR3 bases: TGTGCCAGCTCAGAGGGATGGGGTTCTAACTATGGCTACACCTTC. It translates to CASSEGWGSNYGYTF. The J gene is TRBJ1-2, the V gene TRBV18; unclear D gene. V dropped 5 bases and J dropped 0 bases, with 13 bases sitting between them. This CDR3 contains 15 residues. Germline values: CDR1 KGHSH, CDR2 LQKENI.

CDR3 nucleotides: TGTGCCAGCAGACACCCCCTCGAGGATACGCAGTATTTT. The encoded protein is CASRHPLEDTQYF. The chain joins TRBV6-5 to TRBJ2-3; no firm D call. The CDR3 consists of 13 residues. V lost 6 bases, J lost 6 bases, and 13 bases lay in between. Germline-derived CDR1 and CDR2 are MNHEY and SVGAGI.

The chain links TRBV7-2 to TRBJ1-2; 7 nucleotides align to TRBD1. CDR3 length equals 16 residues. The V segment lost 1 base and the J segment 3 bases; nucleotides outside the gene matches: 8. Germline loops: CDR1 SGHTA, CDR2 FQGNSA. The CDR3 DNA is TGTGCCAGCAGCTTAGTCTTCCCAGGGGGGGACTATGGCTACACCTTC. Protein product: CASSLVFPGGDYGYTF.

Concerning this clone: The same CDR3 is also encoded by other DNA sequences in this sample. The chain has TRBV13 and TRBJ2-7; D is unclear. Germline CDR1 PRHDT, CDR2 FYEKMQ (reference sequence). V was trimmed by 3 bases and J by 0 bases, leaving 6 bases between them. This CDR3 is built from 13 residues. The CDR3 here is CASSFPSSYEQYF. The CDR3 nucleotides read TGTGCCAGCAGCTTCCCCAGCTCCTACGAGCAGTACTTC.

CDR3 bases: TGTGCCATCAGTGAGAGAGGGTCGGGGGGCGATGAGCAGTTCTTC. Its protein product is CAISERGSGGDEQFF. The V and J genes are TRBV10-3 and TRBJ2-1; TRBD2 might be the D (7 bases). Trimming cost V 2 bases and J 8 bases, with 16 bases left between them. Germline CDR1 ENHRY, CDR2 SYGVKD. This CDR3 has 15 residues.

V usage is TRBV7-8 and J usage is TRBJ2-2; 7 bases are a match to TRBD2. Germline V gene data show CDR1 as SGHVS and CDR2 as FQNEAQ. CDR3 length: 15 amino acids. The V segment lost 0 bases and the J segment 6 bases; nucleotides outside the gene matches: 4. The DNA of the CDR3 is TGTGCCAGCAGCTTAGCAAGCGGGATGGCCGGGGAGCTGTTTTTT. This encodes CASSLASGMAGELFF. The full variable domain, completed using reference TRBV7-8 and TRBJ2-2, is GAGVSQSPRYKVAKRGQDVALRCDPISGHVSLFWYQQALGQGPEFLTYFQNEAQLDKSGLPSDRFFAERPEGSVSTLKIQRTQQEDSAVYLCASSLASGMAGELFFGEGSRLTVL.

This clone has a single count. J is TRBJ2-1 and V is TRBV2; D is tentatively TRBD1 or TRBD2 (5 bases each). The CDR3 length is 15 residues. Per germline, CDR1 SNHLY and CDR2 FYNNEI. V was pared by 6 bases and J by 7 bases, with 19 bases between. CDR3 in amino acids: CASSGLGTSYNEQFF. CDR3 nucleotide sequence: TGTGCCAGCAGCGGCCTAGGGACCTCTTATAATGAGCAGTTCTTC.

This chain links TRBV6-1 with TRBJ2-6, with D hard to call. The CDR3 has 14 residues. CDR1 is MNHNS, CDR2 SASEGT, per germline. V lost 7 bases to trimming and J lost 4 bases, with 11 bases between them. In nucleotides, the CDR3 is TGTGCCAGCATTGTCAGGTCCGGGGCCAACGTCCTGACTTTC. It translates to CASIVRSGANVLTF.

About this clone: Within the sample, other DNA sequences also encode this same CDR3. The chain joins TRBV5-6 to TRBJ1-3, with D hard to call. Trimming took off 0 bases at V and 4 bases at J, with 2 bases between the two ends. This CDR3 spans 12 amino acids. Germline CDR1 is SGHDT and CDR2 is YYEEEE. CDR3 sequence: CASSLGGNTIYF. The DNA for the CDR3 is TGTGCCAGCAGCTTGGGGGGAAACACCATATATTTT.

The chain joins TRBV9 to TRBJ2-2; D gene unclear. Trimming removed 5 bases at V and 6 bases at J, with 11 bases between. From germline, CDR1 is SGDLS and CDR2 YYNGEE. The CDR3 length is 13 residues. The CDR3 nucleotides are TGTGCCAGCAGGGATGGAGTTTCCGGGGAGCTGTTTTTT. Translating it yields CASRDGVSGELFF.

Remarks on this clone: Because the CDR3's place on the DNA is in doubt, the DNA is left out and the CDR3 is given as listed by TCRdb. The chain is built from TRBV21-1 and TRBJ1-6. TRBV21-1 is termed a pseudogene. The CDR3 is 15 amino acids in total, end residues counted. This CDR3 is CASSNFGRGISPLHF.

Worth noting for this clone: This specimen includes other DNA sequences encoding the same CDR3. The genes are TRBV5-1 and TRBJ2-7; D unclear. Trimming removed 2 bases from V and 4 bases from J, with 10 bases in between. Germline assignment: CDR1 SGHRS and CDR2 YFSETQ. There are 13 residues in the CDR3. The CDR3 DNA is TGCGCCAGCAGCTTTGGGATTAATTACGAGCAGTACTTC. Translating it yields CASSFGINYEQYF.

The V and J genes are TRBV4-1 and TRBJ2-7; 7 nucleotides agree with TRBD1. Germline CDR1 and CDR2: MGHRA and YSYEKL. V dropped 3 bases and J dropped 7; count of bases not matched to a gene: 9. The CDR3 sequence is 14 residues long. The CDR3 loop is CASSHPTGRGEQYF. CDR3 coding DNA: TGCGCCAGCAGCCACCCGACAGGGAGAGGTGAGCAGTACTTC.

V gene TRBV6-5 combines with J gene TRBJ1-2; D is possibly TRBD1 (6 bases). This CDR3 has 14 amino acids. From germline, CDR1 is MNHEY and CDR2 SVGAGI. V was clipped by 5 bases and J by 5 bases, with 15 bases between them. The CDR3 sequence is CASSHQGFGYGYTF. CDR3 coding DNA: TGTGCCAGCAGTCACCAGGGGTTTGGATATGGCTACACCTTC.

The chain links TRBV4-1 to TRBJ2-3; no firm D call. The V and J ends lost 2 bases and 7 bases respectively, with 7 bases between them. The CDR3 is made up of 12 amino acids. From germline, CDR1 is MGHRA and CDR2 YSYEKL. DNA for the CDR3: TGCGCCAGCAGCCAAACCGCCAATACGCAGTATTTT. Its protein is CASSQTANTQYF.

The chain uses TRBV4-1 and TRBJ1-2; D not resolved. V shed 0 bases and J shed 3 bases, with 11 bases lying between them. Germline V gene sequence: CDR1 MGHRA, CDR2 YSYEKL. The CDR3 consists of 15 residues. CDR3: CASSQEKVDHYGYTF. CDR3 nucleotide sequence: TGCGCCAGCAGCCAAGAAAAGGTCGATCACTATGGCTACACCTTC.

DNA for the CDR3: TGTGCCAGCAGCACTCGGACTAGCGGGACGTCGGGCTGGCTGGAGGAGCAGTACTTC. Amino acids: CASSTRTSGTSGWLEEQYF. The chain is built from TRBV11-2 and TRBJ2-7, with TRBD2 identical over 12 bases. The CDR3 extends over 19 amino acids. Germline lookup yields CDR1 SGHAT and CDR2 FQNNGV. V shed 5 bases and J 7 bases; nucleotides not matched to a gene: 21.

V is TRBV9 and J is TRBJ2-1, with 13 nucleotides matching TRBD2. The CDR3 spans 15 residues. In germline, CDR1 is SGDLS, CDR2 YYNGEE. V lost 4 bases to trimming and J lost 7 bases; unmatched junction nucleotides: 5. CDR3 in amino acids: CASSTTSGGANEQFF. In DNA, the CDR3 is TGTGCCAGCAGCACAACTAGCGGGGGGGCAAATGAGCAGTTCTTC.

This clone came up once. V usage is TRBV5-5 and J usage is TRBJ2-5; D is unresolved. Trimming removed 2 bases at V and 2 bases at J, with 10 bases between. The germline gives CDR1 SGHKS, CDR2 YYEKEE (reference sequence). The CDR3 spans 14 residues. The CDR3 region has the DNA TGTGCCAGCAGCTTACTGGAGTTACAAGAGACCCAGTACTTC. This gives the protein CASSLLELQETQYF.

The V gene is TRBV2, the J gene TRBJ2-7; D call uncertain. CDR1 and CDR2 (germline): SNHLY, FYNNEI. The CDR3 is made up of 15 amino acids. The ends were cut back, 4 bases at V and 2 bases at J, with 15 bases in the middle. The CDR3 DNA is TGTGCCAGCAGTGTTTTTAATGGGCCGGCCTACGAGCAGTACTTC. It is translated as CASSVFNGPAYEQYF.

The chain links TRBV10-1 to TRBJ2-5; D is unclear. With 5 bases removed from V and 2 bases from J, the gap between germline ends came to 9 bases. The CDR3 runs 13 residues. The germline CDR1 and CDR2 sequences are WNHNN and SYGVQD (reference sequence). The CDR3 bases are TGCGCCAGCAGTAGCTCAGGACAAGAGACCCAGTACTTC. Its translation: CASSSSGQETQYF.

The chain couples TRBV5-6 to TRBJ2-7; 10 positions match TRBD2. The CDR3 consists of 13 residues. Germline CDR1 is SGHDT and CDR2 is YYEEEE. V dropped 5 bases and J dropped 1; count of bases not matched to a gene: 0. In DNA form, the CDR3 reads TGTGCCAGCAGGACTAGCGGGTCCTACGAGCAGTACTTC. Translated, it gives CASRTSGSYEQYF.

V is TRBV4-1 and J is TRBJ1-5, with unresolved D. Germline assignment: CDR1 MGHRA and CDR2 YSYEKL. The CDR3 is 15 amino acids. V gave up 6 bases and J gave up 3 bases, with 15 bases separating them. The CDR3 DNA sequence: TGCGCCAGCAGGGGTTATGCGGGAGACAATCAGCCCCAGCATTTT. As protein: CASRGYAGDNQPQHF.

The chain carries TRBV4-1 and TRBJ2-1; 7 positions match TRBD1. The CDR3 totals 16 residues. Germline loops: CDR1 MGHRA, CDR2 YSYEKL. Germline trimming cut 0 bases from V and 8 bases from J; bases unmatched to any gene: 10. The DNA for the CDR3 is TGCGCCAGCAGCCAAGACGAGACAGGGTTTTATGATGAGCAGTTCTTC. It is translated as CASSQDETGFYDEQFF.

The J gene is TRBJ2-3, the V gene TRBV7-2; D gene unclear. This CDR3 has 16 residues. From germline, CDR1 is SGHTA and CDR2 FQGNSA. V lost 5 bases to trimming and J lost 2 bases, with 17 bases between them. CDR3 in amino acids: CASSIPTQSTTDTQYF. The CDR3 DNA reads as TGTGCCAGCAGCATACCAACTCAAAGTACCACAGATACGCAGTATTTT.

The chain carries TRBV15 and TRBJ2-5; 10 nucleotides agree with TRBD2. Germline values: CDR1 LNHNV, CDR2 YYDKDF (reference sequence). The CDR3 length is 19 residues. With 0 bases clipped from V and 1 base from J, the junction kept 11 bases outside the gene matches. CDR3 nucleotides: TGTGCCACCAGCAGAGATCGAAGGCTAGCGGGGGCCATCCAAGAGACCCAGTACTTC. This encodes CATSRDRRLAGAIQETQYF. The full variable domain, completed using reference TRBV15 and TRBJ2-5, is DAMVIQNPRYQVTQFGKPVTLSCSQTLNHNVMYWYQQKSSQAPKLLFHYYDKDFNNEADTPDNFQSRRPNTSFCFLDIRSPGLGDTAMYLCATSRDRRLAGAIQETQYFGPGTRLLVL.

V gene TRBV12-2 combines with J gene TRBJ1-4. TRBV12-2 constitutes a pseudogene. CDR3 length: 15 residues. The CDR3 sequence is CASRIPSGVVEKLFF. CDR3 DNA: TGTGCAAGTCGCATCCCCTCCGGGGTCGTTGAAAAACTGTTTTTT.

The J gene is TRBJ1-1, the V gene TRBV6-1; no reliable D call. Trimming took off 2 bases at V and 3 bases at J, with 16 bases between the two ends. CDR1 and CDR2 from the germline V gene are MNHNS and SASEGT. There are 16 residues in the CDR3. The CDR3, as DNA: TGTGCCAGCAGTGAAAGGCAGCCTCTAATGGACACTGAAGCTTTCTTT. Protein: CASSERQPLMDTEAFF.

V usage is TRBV9 and J usage is TRBJ2-5, with 10 nucleotides matching TRBD2. CDR3 length: 14 amino acids. The germline CDR1 and CDR2 sequences are SGDLS and YYNGEE. J was trimmed by 1 base and V by 6 bases; bases with no gene match: 3. The CDR3 reads CASNLAGGQETQYF. For the CDR3, the DNA is TGTGCCAGCAATTTAGCGGGGGGCCAAGAGACCCAGTACTTC. Based on the CDR3 plus reference TRBV9 and TRBJ2-5, the full variable domain is DSGVTQTPKHLITATGQRVTLRCSPRSGDLSVYWYQQSLDQGLQFLIQYYNGEERAKGNILERFSAQQFPDLHSELNLSSLELGDSALYFCASNLAGGQETQYFGPGTRLLVL.

The chain recombines TRBV6-6 with TRBJ1-4; D might be TRBD1 (5 bases). V was shortened by 7 bases and J by 8 bases, with 14 bases between the two germline ends. The CDR3 loop spans 13 amino acids. The germline V gene encodes CDR1 MNHNY and CDR2 SVGAGI (reference sequence). The CDR3 DNA reads TGTGCCAGCACGACAGAGCCAAGGGAAAAACTGTTTTTT. It codes for CASTTEPREKLFF.

The chain combines TRBV15 with TRBJ2-3; D may be TRBD1 (7 bases). The V gene lost 6 bases and the J gene lost 2 bases, with 12 bases spanning the gap. The CDR3 has 14 amino acids. Looked up from germline, CDR1 is LNHNV and CDR2 is YYDKDF (reference sequence). The CDR3 loop is CATRAGQLTDTQYF. The CDR3 DNA reads as TGTGCCACCAGGGCGGGACAGCTCACAGATACGCAGTATTTT.